This entry lists 14 T cell receptor beta chains sequenced from one sample in a study of blood T cell repertoires in COVID-19. Data came from immunoSEQ multiplex PCR; TCRdb stores just in-frame clones and leaves some out. The sample contains under 350,000 clones, 85% to 90% of which appear only once. The sequencing sample was made of peripheral blood. The source of these receptors is a human donor in a cohort sampled during active COVID-19.

The V gene is TRBV5-6, the J gene TRBJ1-2; D is ambiguous. This CDR3 has 11 residues. V gave up 4 bases and J gave up 4 bases, with 5 bases separating them. The germline gives CDR1 SGHDT, CDR2 YYEEEE. Here the CDR3 DNA reads TGTGCCAGCAGCACATCCTATGGCTACACCTTC. Amino acid sequence: CASSTSYGYTF.

This sequence joins TRBV27 and TRBJ2-4; D is possibly TRBD2 (6 bases). The germline V gene encodes CDR1 MNHEY and CDR2 SMNVEV (reference sequence). The CDR3 length is 17 residues. Trimming removed 5 bases at V and 0 bases at J, with 17 bases between. As DNA, the CDR3 is TGTGCCAGCAGTCCGAATCCCGGGAGCCTAGCCAAAAACATTCAGTACTTC. Translating it yields CASSPNPGSLAKNIQYF.

The chain employs TRBV9 and TRBJ2-7; weak D call: TRBD2 (5 bases). CDR3 length: 13 residues. Germline V gene lookup returns CDR1 SGDLS and CDR2 YYNGEE. V dropped 0 bases and J dropped 6 bases, with 10 bases sitting between them. The CDR3 protein is CASSVELSGEQYF. For the CDR3, the DNA is TGTGCCAGCAGCGTAGAACTGAGCGGCGAGCAGTACTTC.

The V call is TRBV21-1, the J call TRBJ1-5; TRBD1, the D gene given by the table, was not confirmed from the DNA. TRBV21-1 has pseudogene status. The CDR3 is 17 amino acids. This CDR3 reads CASSIDIKWGTSQPQHF. For the CDR3, the DNA is TGTGCCAGCAGTATCGACATCAAGTGGGGGACAAGTCAGCCCCAGCATTTT.

CDR3 in DNA: TGTGCCAGCAGCACACCCCCCACTAGCGGGAAAAAGTACGAGCAGTACTTC. Protein product: CASSTPPTSGKKYEQYF. This rearrangement joins TRBV7-2 to TRBJ2-7; 10 nucleotides match TRBD2. The ends lost 5 bases at V and 4 bases at J; junction bases unmatched: 14. The germline CDR1 and CDR2 sequences are SGHTA and FQGNSA. The CDR3 consists of 17 residues.

The J gene is TRBJ2-1, the V gene TRBV9; 8 bases are shared with TRBD1. The CDR3 covers 14 residues. The germline V gene has CDR1 SGDLS and CDR2 YYNGEE. After removal of 3 bases from V and 7 bases from J, the junction contained 6 bases not matched to a gene. The CDR3 reads CASSGYRGRNEQFF. DNA for the CDR3: TGTGCCAGCAGCGGTTACAGGGGGAGGAATGAGCAGTTCTTC.

This clone was counted a few times. The V call is TRBV7-6, the J call TRBJ2-2; TRBD2 matches 9 bases. V lost 5 bases and J lost 2; bases outside the gene matches: 6. Per germline, CDR1 SGHVS and CDR2 FNYEAQ. The CDR3 contains 16 residues. CDR3 region: CASSHPGLANTGELFF. CDR3 coding DNA: TGTGCCAGCAGCCACCCGGGACTAGCTAACACCGGGGAGCTGTTTTTT.

The chain joins TRBV7-9 to TRBJ2-5, with a weak D call TRBD2 (6 bases). Trimming removed 4 bases from V and 7 bases from J, with 16 bases in between. Germline V CDR1 and CDR2: SEHNR, FQNEAQ (reference sequence). The CDR3 contains 14 residues. The CDR3 sequence: CASSSLGGPGTQYF. The CDR3 DNA follows: TGTGCCAGCAGCTCGCTGGGGGGACCCGGGACCCAGTACTTC.

The chain joins TRBV6-5 to TRBJ2-3; TRBD2 aligns across 9 bases. V lost 8 bases, J lost 1 base, and 4 bases stayed unmatched. Germline V gives CDR1 MNHEY, CDR2 SVGAGI. This CDR3 region has 14 residues. The CDR3 protein is CASGGRAGTDTQYF. In nucleotides, the CDR3 is TGTGCCAGCGGCGGGAGGGCCGGCACAGATACGCAGTATTTT.

The rearrangement uses TRBV11-3 and TRBJ2-2; 7 nucleotides agree with TRBD1. V was clipped by 5 bases and J by 4 bases; unmatched bases: 4. Per germline, CDR1 SGHNT and CDR2 YENEEA. This CDR3 spans 14 amino acids. DNA for the CDR3: TGTGCCAGCAGCCGACAGGGTCGCACCGGGGAGCTGTTTTTT. Its protein is CASSRQGRTGELFF.

The chain is built from TRBV10-2 and TRBJ2-5; 7 nucleotides match TRBD1. The V and J ends lost 8 bases and 2 bases, in that order; junction bases with no gene match: 2. Germline V gene sequence: CDR1 WSHSY, CDR2 SAAADI. The CDR3 is 12 amino acids. CDR3 amino acids: CASSGGQETQYF. DNA of the CDR3: TGCGCCAGCTCAGGGGGACAAGAGACCCAGTACTTC.

The CDR3 bases are TGTGCCAGTAGTATTCCAAGCACAGATACGCAGTATTTT. Translation: CASSIPSTDTQYF. The chain employs TRBV19 and TRBJ2-3, with unresolved D. CDR3 length: 13 residues. The ends were cut back, 3 bases at V and 0 bases at J, with 4 bases in the middle. Germline CDR1 LNHDA, CDR2 SQIVND (reference sequence).

This chain uses TRBV6-5 with TRBJ1-2; D remains ambiguous. The CDR3 has 13 residues. With 5 bases removed from V and 4 bases from J, the gap between germline ends came to 11 bases. The germline CDR1 and CDR2 sequences are MNHEY and SVGAGI. The CDR3 DNA follows: TGTGCCAGCAGTCCCGACAATTCCTATGGCTACACCTTC. Translated, it gives CASSPDNSYGYTF.

This rearrangement joins TRBV7-7 to TRBJ2-5; 10 nucleotides align to TRBD2. The CDR3 totals 17 residues. Germline V CDR1 and CDR2: SSHAT, FNYEAQ (reference sequence). V shed 5 bases and J 5 bases; nucleotides not matched to a gene: 14. This CDR3 reads CASSVRAGGGSGETQYF. For the CDR3, the DNA is TGTGCCAGCAGCGTAAGAGCGGGAGGGGGCTCCGGGGAGACCCAGTACTTC.